This entry lists 13 T cell receptor beta chains sequenced from one sample in a study of CD8+ T cells in alopecia areata. Alopecia areata patients provided lesional scalp punch biopsies and peripheral blood, both collected for the study. Sequencing used cDNA as its template, made by extracting RNA and reverse transcribing it. Data came from immunoSEQ multiplex PCR; TCRdb stores just in-frame clones and leaves some out. The profile shows approximately 12,000 clones, about 53% of them singletons. The sequenced sample was skin. These receptors were collected from a human donor with alopecia areata.

This clone rates as medium-sized. J is TRBJ1-2 and V is TRBV7-9, with D uncertain. Per the germline V gene, CDR1 is SEHNR and CDR2 is FQNEAQ (reference sequence). The CDR3 has 14 residues. Trimming removed 1 base at V and 4 bases at J, with 10 bases between. CDR3 sequence reads: CASSLERGTYGYTF. CDR3 bases: TGTGCCAGCAGCTTAGAGCGGGGAACCTATGGCTACACCTTC.

The rearrangement joins TRBV6-5 to TRBJ2-7, with a weak D call TRBD1 (5 bases). Germline V gene lookup returns CDR1 MNHEY and CDR2 SVGAGI. The CDR3 length is 13 residues. V lost 6 bases, J lost 4 bases, and 13 bases lay in between. Written as DNA, the CDR3 is TGTGCCAGCAGAGGGCAGGGTCGGTACGAGCAGTACTTC. Its translation: CASRGQGRYEQYF.

Written as DNA, the CDR3 is TGTGCCAGCAGTTCTCCGGGACAGGGGGCTAGCGAGCAGTACTTC. Protein sequence: CASSSPGQGASEQYF. The chain has TRBV28 and TRBJ2-7; 12 bases are shared with TRBD1. This CDR3 has 15 residues. Germline V gene data show CDR1 as MDHEN and CDR2 as SYDVKM. The J segment lost 6 bases and the V segment lost 4 bases, leaving 7 bases of the junction unmatched.

This clone was counted a few times. J is TRBJ2-5 and V is TRBV11-2, with 8 bases aligning to TRBD2. CDR3 length equals 15 residues. V shed 5 bases, J shed 5 bases, and the junction held 10 bases outside the gene matches. Germline lookup yields CDR1 SGHAT and CDR2 FQNNGV. CDR3 coding DNA: TGTGCCAGCAGCCCAACCGGGGGGGTTGGGGAGACCCAGTACTTC. Protein: CASSPTGGVGETQYF.

The chain carries TRBV5-4 and TRBJ2-3; no clear D gene. The V gene lost 1 base and the J gene lost 2 bases, with 11 bases spanning the gap. CDR1 and CDR2 (germline): SGHNT, YYREEE (reference sequence). The CDR3 is 15 residues long. The CDR3 region has the DNA TGTGCCAGCAGCTTGAGCCTCCCTCTCACAGATACGCAGTATTTT. This codes for CASSLSLPLTDTQYF.

This sequence joins TRBV2 and TRBJ2-1, with D perhaps TRBD2 (6 bases). Trimming removed 7 bases from V and 0 bases from J, with 13 bases in between. This CDR3 has 15 residues. Germline loops: CDR1 SNHLY, CDR2 FYNNEI. CDR3 in DNA: TGTGCCAGCACATTAGCGGCGAGCTCCTACAATGAGCAGTTCTTC. It codes for CASTLAASSYNEQFF.

Remarks on this clone: A read error may be the cause here, since a much bigger clone is one base away. The same CDR3 arises from other DNA sequences in this sample as well. The chain couples TRBV18 to TRBJ1-2; 7 nucleotides align to TRBD1. Germline lookup yields CDR1 KGHSH and CDR2 LQKENI. The CDR3 has 14 amino acids. This CDR3 is CASSPNSGGRGYTF. CDR3 coding DNA: TGCGCCAGCTCACCAAACTCAGGGGGTCGTGGCTACACCTTC.

The rearrangement links TRBV28 to TRBJ1-5; 7 bases map to TRBD1. Germline CDR1 and CDR2: MDHEN and SYDVKM. The CDR3 runs 16 residues. Trimming cost V 5 bases and J 5 bases; bases outside gene matches: 12. The CDR3, as DNA: TGTGCCAGCAGTGGCCGACAGGGATATGCGGATCAGCCCCAGCATTTT. Amino acids: CASSGRQGYADQPQHF.

This clone has a handful of counts. This chain links TRBV30 with TRBJ2-5; the D is unclear. The germline V gene encodes CDR1 GTSNPN and CDR2 SVGIG (reference sequence). V lost 1 base and J 1 base, leaving 10 bases between the germline ends. The CDR3 is 14 residues long. The CDR3 protein is CAWSGGYSQETQYF. The CDR3 coding sequence is TGTGCCTGGAGTGGTGGCTACTCCCAAGAGACCCAGTACTTC.

The rearrangement joins TRBV9 to TRBJ1-5; D gene uncertain. This CDR3 contains 13 residues. Germline V gives CDR1 SGDLS, CDR2 YYNGEE. Trimming pared 4 bases from V and 5 bases from J, leaving 10 bases between. The CDR3 region is CASSSRADQPQHF. The CDR3 DNA is TGTGCCAGCAGCTCCCGGGCCGATCAGCCCCAGCATTTT.

This chain links TRBV7-2 with TRBJ2-3; no reliable D call. Germline V gives CDR1 SGHTA, CDR2 FQGNSA. V was trimmed by 6 bases and J by 10 bases, leaving 14 bases between them. This CDR3 has 12 residues. In DNA, the CDR3 is TGTGCCAGCAGTACCCTGACTTGGTCGCAGTATTTT. It specifies CASSTLTWSQYF.

The chain's CDR3 is CASSSAAGREQYF. CDR3 DNA sequence: TGTGCCAGCAGCTCGGCGGCAGGGCGGGAGCAGTACTTC. The chain uses TRBV7-9 and TRBJ2-7; D perhaps matches TRBD1 (5 bases). Trimming removed 4 bases from V and 7 bases from J, with 14 bases in between. This CDR3 spans 13 amino acids. Per germline, CDR1 SEHNR and CDR2 FQNEAQ (reference sequence).

The chain combines TRBV10-1 with TRBJ2-1; D gene unclear. In germline, CDR1 is WNHNN, CDR2 SYGVQD (reference sequence). This CDR3 has 11 amino acids. With 0 bases removed from V and 13 bases from J, the gap between germline ends came to 7 bases. For the CDR3, the DNA is TGCGCCAGCAGTGAGTCCCATACACAGTTCTTC. This sequence encodes CASSESHTQFF.